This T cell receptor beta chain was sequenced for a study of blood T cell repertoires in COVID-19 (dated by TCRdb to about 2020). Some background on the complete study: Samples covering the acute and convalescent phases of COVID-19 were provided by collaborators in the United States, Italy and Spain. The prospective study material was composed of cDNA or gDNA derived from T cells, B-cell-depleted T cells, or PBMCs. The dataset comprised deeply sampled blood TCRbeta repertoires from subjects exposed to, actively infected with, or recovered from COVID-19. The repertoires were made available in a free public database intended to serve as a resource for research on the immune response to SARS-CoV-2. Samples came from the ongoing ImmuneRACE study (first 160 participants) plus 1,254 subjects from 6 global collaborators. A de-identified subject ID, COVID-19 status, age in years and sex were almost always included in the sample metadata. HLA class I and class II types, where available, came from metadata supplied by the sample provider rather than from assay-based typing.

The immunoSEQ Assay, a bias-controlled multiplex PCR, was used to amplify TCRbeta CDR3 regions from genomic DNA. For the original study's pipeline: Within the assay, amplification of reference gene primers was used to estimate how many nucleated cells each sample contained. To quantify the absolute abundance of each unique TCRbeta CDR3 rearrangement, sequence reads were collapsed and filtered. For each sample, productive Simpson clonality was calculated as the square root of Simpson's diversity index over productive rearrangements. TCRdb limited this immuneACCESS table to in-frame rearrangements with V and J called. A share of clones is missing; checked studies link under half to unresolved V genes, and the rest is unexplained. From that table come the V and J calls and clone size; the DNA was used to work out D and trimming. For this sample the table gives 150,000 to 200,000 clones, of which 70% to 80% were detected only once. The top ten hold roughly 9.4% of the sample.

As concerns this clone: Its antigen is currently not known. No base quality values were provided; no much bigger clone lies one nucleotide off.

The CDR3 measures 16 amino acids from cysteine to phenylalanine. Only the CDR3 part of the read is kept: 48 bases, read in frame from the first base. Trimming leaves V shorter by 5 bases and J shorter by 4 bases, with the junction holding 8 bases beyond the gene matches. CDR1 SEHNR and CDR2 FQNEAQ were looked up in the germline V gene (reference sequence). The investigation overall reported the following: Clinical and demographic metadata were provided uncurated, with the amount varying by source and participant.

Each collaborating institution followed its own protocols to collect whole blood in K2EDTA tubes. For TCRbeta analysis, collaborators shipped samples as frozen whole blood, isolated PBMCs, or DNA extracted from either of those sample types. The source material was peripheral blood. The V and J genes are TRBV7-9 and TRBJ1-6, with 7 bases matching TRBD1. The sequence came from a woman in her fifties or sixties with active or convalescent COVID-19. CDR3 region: CASSPTGAIYNSPLHF. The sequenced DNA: TGTGCCAGCAGCCCTACAGGGGCCATTTATAATTCACCCCTCCACTTT.